These 21 T cell receptor beta chains were sequenced from one sample in a study of T cells in Graves' hyperthyroidism and ophthalmopathy. Researchers took RNA transcripts and amplified the TCR beta CDR3 regions from them. A set of HTBI primers served as the primers for a first-round RT-PCR of the TCR CDR3. TCRdb fed the multiplex PCR reads into MiXCR, producing one record per CDR3 protein. The sample records 700,000 or so distinct CDR3 sequences, 14% being singletons. The specimen sequenced was blood. The receptors were sampled from a woman in her forties or fifties with Graves' ophthalmopathy.

This clonotype has at least ten counts. The chain employs TRBV2 and TRBJ2-7, with D perhaps matching TRBD1 (5 bases). Germline V lookup: CDR1 SNHLY, CDR2 FYNNEI. Trimming pared 1 base from V and 5 bases from J, leaving 12 bases between. The CDR3 sequence is 14 residues long. CDR3 nucleotides: TGTGCCAGCAGTGAAGTCAAGGGGCTCGACGAGCAGTACTTC. It translates to CASSEVKGLDEQYF.

This clonotype was seen repeatedly, ten times or more. The rearrangement uses TRBV5-6 and TRBJ2-5, with D hard to call. CDR1 and CDR2 (germline): SGHDT, YYEEEE. The CDR3 runs to 13 residues. Trimming removed 4 bases at V and 2 bases at J, with 9 bases between. The CDR3 loop reads CASSVPSQETQYF. The CDR3 nucleotides read TGTGCCAGCAGCGTACCGTCTCAAGAGACCCAGTACTTC.

The chain joins TRBV12-3 or TRBV12-4 to TRBJ2-5, with a possible D match to TRBD2 (6 bases). CDR3 length: 14 residues. The germline V and J ends were trimmed by 4 bases and 1 base, with 10 bases remaining between them. The CDR3 DNA sequence: TGTGCCAGCAGTTATGGGGGGACCCAAGAGACCCAGTACTTC. This sequence encodes CASSYGGTQETQYF.

The table lists this clonotype with a few counts. The chain employs TRBV7-2 and TRBJ2-7; a possible D gene is TRBD2 (6 bases). Germline V gene data show CDR1 as SGHTA and CDR2 as FQGNSA. The ends were cut back, 3 bases at V and 4 bases at J, with 10 bases in the middle. CDR3 size: 13 residues. Here the CDR3 DNA reads TGTGCCAGCAGCTTCCGGGACTGGTACGAGCAGTACTTC. Residues: CASSFRDWYEQYF.

This chain uses TRBV4-2 with TRBJ2-3; 9 nucleotides agree with TRBD2. The CDR3 runs 16 residues. V lost 1 base and J lost 0; bases outside the gene matches: 2. Germline V CDR1 and CDR2: LGHNA, YNFKEQ. The chain's CDR3 is CASSQVGLASTDTQYF. The CDR3 DNA follows: TGTGCCAGCAGCCAAGTGGGACTAGCCAGCACAGATACGCAGTATTTT.

This clonotype was observed at least ten times. The CDR3 DNA reads TGTGCCAGCAGCCAAAGAGGGTTACAGCCCCAGCATTTT. It specifies CASSQRGLQPQHF. This chain uses TRBV3-1 with TRBJ1-5; D remains unclear. The CDR3 spans 13 residues. The germline V gene has CDR1 LGHDT and CDR2 YNNKEL (reference sequence). The V end lost 2 bases, the J end lost 7 bases, and 9 bases lay between the germline ends. The complete variable domain, with remaining parts taken from reference TRBV3-1 and TRBJ1-5, reads DTAVSQTPKYLVTQMGNDKSIKCEQNLGHDTMYWYKQDSKKFLKIMFSYNNKELIINETVPNRFSPKSPDKAHLNLHINSLELGDSAVYFCASSQRGLQPQHFGDGTRLSIL.

This clonotype was counted at least ten times. The chain has TRBV20-1 and TRBJ2-1; a possible D gene is TRBD2 (6 bases). CDR1 is DFQATT and CDR2 is SNEGSKA in the germline V gene (reference sequence). Trimming left V 0 bases short and J 0 bases short, with 12 bases between. The length of the CDR3 is 16 residues. The CDR3, as DNA: TGCAGTGCTAGAGATCTGGGGGGTCGCTCCTACAATGAGCAGTTCTTC. It yields the protein CSARDLGGRSYNEQFF.

This clonotype was observed a handful of times. CDR3 sequence reads: CASSVAGQRGNTIYF. For the CDR3, the DNA is TGTGCCAGCAGCGTAGCGGGACAGCGCGGAAACACCATATATTTT. The chain joins TRBV9 to TRBJ1-3; 7 bases are shared with TRBD1. Looked up from germline, CDR1 is SGDLS and CDR2 is YYNGEE. CDR3 length: 15 amino acids. The J segment lost 4 bases and the V segment lost 0 bases, leaving 4 bases of the junction unmatched.

This clonotype has ten or more counts. The chain recombines TRBV7-9 with TRBJ2-7; TRBD1 or TRBD2 may be the D gene (6 bases each). This CDR3 spans 14 amino acids. Germline CDR1 SEHNR, CDR2 FQNEAQ (reference sequence). V lost 1 base and J lost 4, with 11 bases in between. The CDR3 protein is CASSLVGGQYEQYF. The CDR3 bases are TGTGCCAGCAGCTTAGTCGGGGGACAATACGAGCAGTACTTC.

This clonotype was observed many times. This rearrangement joins TRBV2 to TRBJ1-1; D gene unclear. This CDR3 is built from 16 residues. V shed 7 bases and J shed 2 bases, with 20 bases lying between them. The V gene's germline CDR1 is SNHLY and CDR2 FYNNEI. The CDR3 DNA follows: TGTGCCAGCATCCAAGCCACCGGAGGGATCAACACTGAAGCTTTCTTT. The encoded protein is CASIQATGGINTEAFF.

This clonotype was detected many times. V gene TRBV18 combines with J gene TRBJ1-5; TRBD1 is a possible D gene (6 bases). The CDR3 extends over 16 amino acids. Trimming took 2 bases from V and 4 from J, leaving 15 bases between them. The germline gives CDR1 KGHSH, CDR2 LQKENI. This CDR3 reads CASSPVGGGLNQPQHF. The CDR3 nucleotides are TGTGCCAGCTCACCAGTGGGAGGGGGATTGAATCAGCCCCAGCATTTT.

This clonotype appeared a few times. This chain uses TRBV5-6 with TRBJ2-7; D might be TRBD1 or TRBD2, each matching 7 bases. This CDR3 region has 15 residues. The V end was cut by 2 bases, the J end by 3 bases, with 15 bases between. Germline V gene lookup returns CDR1 SGHDT and CDR2 YYEEEE. The CDR3 region is CASSFLDREGYEQYF. The CDR3, as DNA: TGTGCCAGCAGCTTTCTCGACAGGGAGGGCTACGAGCAGTACTTC.

This clonotype was detected ten times or more. V is TRBV3-1 and J is TRBJ2-1; D perhaps matches TRBD1 (6 bases). This CDR3 comprises 17 residues. V shed 4 bases and J shed 3 bases, with 19 bases lying between them. CDR1 and CDR2 (germline): LGHDT, YNNKEL (reference sequence). The CDR3 region has the DNA TGTGCCAGCAGCCTAAAACCCCGGACAGAGCTCTACAATGAGCAGTTCTTC. Translation: CASSLKPRTELYNEQFF.

In its sample, this clonotype was seen a few times. The chain employs TRBV14 and TRBJ2-2; D unclear. The CDR3 sequence is 14 residues long. The V end lost 6 bases, the J end lost 1 base, and 9 bases lay between the germline ends. Germline V gene data show CDR1 as SGHDN and CDR2 as FVKESK. The CDR3 region has the DNA TGTGCCAGCAGTTTCACTAAGAACACCGGGGAGCTGTTTTTT. It yields the protein CASSFTKNTGELFF.

This clonotype was counted at least ten times. The V gene is TRBV7-8, the J gene TRBJ2-3, with 10 bases identical to TRBD1. The CDR3 covers 15 residues. Trimming cost V 5 bases and J 1 base; bases outside gene matches: 3. The germline gives CDR1 SGHVS, CDR2 FQNEAQ. CDR3 amino acids: CASSPGTGGTDTQYF. The CDR3 coding sequence is TGTGCCAGCAGCCCAGGGACAGGGGGCACAGATACGCAGTATTTT.

This clonotype was observed at least ten times. This sequence joins TRBV20-1 and TRBJ1-3; tentatively, D is TRBD1 (5 bases). Trimming took 3 bases from V and 3 from J, leaving 9 bases between them. Germline CDR1 DFQATT, CDR2 SNEGSKA (reference sequence). The CDR3 is made up of 13 amino acids. The CDR3 spells CSASPRVGNTIYF. As DNA, the CDR3 is TGCAGTGCTAGCCCCAGGGTTGGAAACACCATATATTTT.

This chain connects TRBV20-1 to TRBJ1-5; the D is unclear. The CDR3 is 16 amino acids. Trimming pared 6 bases from V and 3 bases from J, leaving 21 bases between. Per the germline V gene, CDR1 is DFQATT and CDR2 is SNEGSKA (reference sequence). The DNA of the CDR3 is TGCAGTGCCCTCCCTGTGGTCCCGACGAACAATCAGCCCCAGCATTTT. Protein product: CSALPVVPTNNQPQHF.

This clonotype was observed at least ten times. The chain is built from TRBV30 and TRBJ1-6; D possibly corresponds to TRBD1 (5 bases). The length of the CDR3 is 13 residues. The germline gives CDR1 GTSNPN, CDR2 SVGIG (reference sequence). Trimming left V 4 bases short and J 7 bases short, with 11 bases between. The CDR3 sequence is CAWTTGPNSPLHF. The CDR3 DNA sequence: TGTGCCTGGACCACGGGACCAAATTCACCCCTCCACTTT.

This chain links TRBV4-1 with TRBJ2-1, with 10 bases aligning to TRBD2. Germline assignment: CDR1 MGHRA and CDR2 YSYEKL. V lost 10 bases to trimming and J lost 0 bases; unmatched junction nucleotides: 15. This CDR3 region has 18 residues. The CDR3 nucleotides read TGCGCCACCCTACCCAGGGTACTAGCGGGACTCTCCTACAATGAGCAGTTCTTC. Its protein is CATLPRVLAGLSYNEQFF.

This sequence joins TRBV19 and TRBJ2-5; D gene ambiguous. Germline values: CDR1 LNHDA, CDR2 SQIVND (reference sequence). Trimming shortened V by 3 bases and J by 4 bases, and 18 bases separated the two germline ends. CDR3 length equals 16 residues. In nucleotides, the CDR3 is TGTGCCAGTAGTATGTGGGAAATGGGCAAAACAGAGACCCAGTACTTC. It specifies CASSMWEMGKTETQYF.

This clonotype was seen at least ten times. The V gene is TRBV4-1, the J gene TRBJ2-7; 9 bases agree with TRBD2. Losses at the gene ends were 1 base for V and 4 bases for J; bases not matched to a gene: 5. CDR1 is MGHRA, CDR2 YSYEKL, per germline. CDR3 length equals 15 residues. CDR3 region: CASSQAGLATYEQYF. In DNA, the CDR3 is TGCGCCAGCAGCCAAGCAGGACTAGCGACGTACGAGCAGTACTTC.